The 24 T cell receptor beta chains below all came from one sample that was sequenced in a study of cytomegalovirus exposure and HLA in healthy donors. PCR employed 60 Vbeta and 13 Jbeta primers. This table comes from immunoSEQ multiplex PCR, and its TCRdb copy is limited to in-frame clones, with some not included. The sample table includes tens of thousands of clones. The specimen was PBMCs. All receptors come from a woman aged 45-65 years in good health and CMV-seropositive.

The chain carries TRBV18 and TRBJ2-1, with 8 bases fitting TRBD1. CDR1 KGHSH and CDR2 LQKENI come from the germline V gene. V dropped 3 bases and J dropped 4; count of bases not matched to a gene: 5. The CDR3 extends over 15 amino acids. This CDR3 reads CASSPRTGRYNEQFF. The CDR3 nucleotides are TGTGCCAGCTCACCGAGGACAGGGCGGTACAATGAGCAGTTCTTC.

The chain employs TRBV1 and TRBJ2-5; the D segment call TRBD2 is taken from the table without a DNA check. TRBV1 is marked as a pseudogene. There are 12 residues in the CDR3. In nucleotides, the CDR3 is TGCACCAGCAGCCGAGTAATTGAGACCCAGTACTTC. The encoded protein is CTSSRVIETQYF.

The DNA of the CDR3 is TGTGCCAGCAGCCTAACTCCTACTAGCGGGAGGGAATTCTTC. Amino acids: CASSLTPTSGREFF. The rearrangement links TRBV14 to TRBJ2-1; 13 nucleotides align to TRBD2. Germline V lookup: CDR1 SGHDN, CDR2 FVKESK. After removal of 4 bases from V and 16 bases from J, the junction contained 10 bases not matched to a gene. This CDR3 is built from 14 residues.

The V gene is TRBV29-1, the J gene TRBJ2-6, with unresolved D. Germline values: CDR1 SQVTM, CDR2 ANQGSEA. The CDR3 is made up of 13 amino acids. V gave up 7 bases and J gave up 0 bases, with 7 bases separating them. The CDR3 spells CSAAGSGANVLTF. Written as DNA, the CDR3 is TGCAGCGCGGCAGGCTCTGGGGCCAACGTCCTGACTTTC.

The genes are TRBV5-1 and TRBJ2-7; 7 bases line up with TRBD2. Germline CDR1 and CDR2: SGHRS and YFSETQ. This CDR3 has 15 residues. The V segment lost 1 base and the J segment 5 bases; nucleotides outside the gene matches: 9. CDR3 nucleotide sequence: TGCGCCAGCAGCTTGTACGGCGGGAGCATCGACGAGCAGTACTTC. It encodes CASSLYGGSIDEQYF.

This chain uses TRBV10-3 with TRBJ2-3; 11 bases are shared with TRBD2. The J segment lost 5 bases and the V segment lost 5 bases, leaving 3 bases of the junction unmatched. Germline CDR1 ENHRY, CDR2 SYGVKD. The CDR3 is 14 residues long. The CDR3 protein is CAISTSGGIDTQYF. Here the CDR3 DNA reads TGTGCCATCAGTACTAGCGGGGGAATAGATACGCAGTATTTT.

This chain connects TRBV29-1 to TRBJ2-1; TRBD2 matches at 12 bases. The CDR3 contains 16 residues. Germline CDR1 is SQVTM and CDR2 is ANQGSEA. With V trimmed by 7 bases and J by 6 bases, 13 bases remained unmatched. The CDR3 sequence: CSANGGLAGAANEQFF. The CDR3 coding sequence is TGCAGCGCCAATGGGGGACTAGCGGGTGCAGCCAATGAGCAGTTCTTC.

The J gene is TRBJ2-2, the V gene TRBV10-2; D gene uncertain. The germline V and J ends were trimmed by 8 bases and 6 bases, with 13 bases remaining between them. The germline gives CDR1 WSHSY, CDR2 SAAADI. This CDR3 comprises 13 residues. CDR3 loop: CASVVLVPGELFF. CDR3 DNA: TGCGCCAGCGTAGTCCTAGTCCCCGGGGAGCTGTTTTTT.

The genes are TRBV10-3 and TRBJ2-7, with 11 positions matching TRBD2. V lost 8 bases to trimming and J lost 1 base; unmatched junction nucleotides: 4. CDR3 size: 14 residues. Germline CDR1 reads ENHRY; CDR2 reads SYGVKD. CDR3 loop: CAIRPSGGSYEQYF. The CDR3 DNA is TGTGCCATCCGGCCTAGCGGGGGGTCCTACGAGCAGTACTTC.

The CDR3 region is CSVENSGTYEQYF. CDR3 in DNA: TGCAGCGTTGAAAACTCCGGGACCTACGAGCAGTACTTC. The V gene is TRBV29-1, the J gene TRBJ2-7, with a weak D call TRBD2 (5 bases). This CDR3 has 13 amino acids. Trimming stripped 2 bases from V and 2 bases from J, with 10 bases between. Germline CDR1 SQVTM, CDR2 ANQGSEA.

The chain employs TRBV28 and TRBJ1-5, with 7 bases aligning to TRBD1. The CDR3 consists of 12 residues. Germline V gene data show CDR1 as MDHEN and CDR2 as SYDVKM. With 5 bases clipped from V and 6 bases from J, the junction kept 1 base outside the gene matches. The CDR3 nucleotides are TGTGCCAGCAGTACAGGGGCTCAGCCCCAGCATTTT. This translates into CASSTGAQPQHF.

The chain recombines TRBV2 with TRBJ1-1; 8 nucleotides agree with TRBD1. Germline V lookup: CDR1 SNHLY, CDR2 FYNNEI. With 7 bases clipped from V and 4 bases from J, the junction kept 8 bases outside the gene matches. The CDR3 runs to 14 residues. DNA of the CDR3: TGTGCCAGCAAGACAAACAGGGGGGGCACTGAAGCTTTCTTT. Translation gives CASKTNRGGTEAFF. The complete variable domain, with remaining parts taken from reference TRBV2 and TRBJ1-1, reads EPEVTQTPSHQVTQMGQEVILRCVPISNHLYFYWYRQILGQKVEFLVSFYNNEISEKSEIFDDQFSVERPDGSNFTLKIRSTKLEDSAMYFCASKTNRGGTEAFFGQGTRLTVV.

This chain links TRBV9 with TRBJ2-3; D is unresolved. Trimming left V 3 bases short and J 5 bases short, with 7 bases between. CDR1 and CDR2 (germline): SGDLS, YYNGEE. The CDR3 is made up of 12 amino acids. CDR3 protein: CASSAVRDTQYF. The CDR3 region has the DNA TGTGCCAGCAGCGCCGTCAGAGATACGCAGTATTTT.

The chain is built from TRBV7-2 and TRBJ1-6; unclear D gene. V was pared by 5 bases and J by 6 bases, with 14 bases between. The germline gives CDR1 SGHTA, CDR2 FQGNSA. The CDR3 runs 15 residues. The CDR3 reads CASSAGSWGNSPLHF. The CDR3 DNA sequence: TGTGCCAGCAGCGCGGGGAGCTGGGGTAATTCACCCCTCCACTTT.

The chain couples TRBV11-2 to TRBJ2-2; 7 bases are shared with TRBD2. V was clipped by 6 bases and J by 4 bases; unmatched bases: 14. Germline CDR1 is SGHAT and CDR2 is FQNNGV. CDR3 length: 17 residues. CDR3 sequence: CASRPDLERGSTGELFF. Here the CDR3 DNA reads TGTGCCAGCAGACCAGATCTTGAGCGGGGCTCCACCGGGGAGCTGTTTTTT. The variable domain in full, completed from reference TRBV11-2 and TRBJ2-2, reads EAGVAQSPRYKIIEKRQSVAFWCNPISGHATLYWYQQILGQGPKLLIQFQNNGVVDDSQLPKDRFSAERLKGVDSTLKIQPAKLEDSAVYLCASRPDLERGSTGELFFGEGSRLTVL.

This chain connects TRBV2 to TRBJ1-6; D remains ambiguous. Deletions cut 0 bases from V and 11 bases from J, with 11 bases between. The CDR3 is 14 residues long. Germline V CDR1 and CDR2: SNHLY, FYNNEI. CDR3 in amino acids: CASSEALGRTPLHF. In nucleotides, the CDR3 is TGTGCCAGCAGTGAAGCGTTGGGCAGGACACCCCTCCACTTT. The full variable domain, rest sourced from reference TRBV2 and TRBJ1-6, is EPEVTQTPSHQVTQMGQEVILRCVPISNHLYFYWYRQILGQKVEFLVSFYNNEISEKSEIFDDQFSVERPDGSNFTLKIRSTKLEDSAMYFCASSEALGRTPLHFGNGTRLTVT.

The chain is built from TRBV19 and TRBJ1-3; D gene ambiguous. The CDR3 contains 14 residues. The V end lost 4 bases, the J end lost 2 bases, and 9 bases lay between the germline ends. The germline V gene encodes CDR1 LNHDA and CDR2 SQIVND (reference sequence). DNA for the CDR3: TGTGCCAGTAGTACCCGGGGAGCTGGAAACACCATATATTTT. Its protein product is CASSTRGAGNTIYF.

The chain combines TRBV28 with TRBJ2-1; TRBD2 matches 7 bases. The V and J ends lost 2 bases and 9 bases, in that order; junction bases with no gene match: 1. CDR3 length: 12 residues. CDR1 is MDHEN and CDR2 is SYDVKM in the germline V gene. Here the CDR3 DNA reads TGTGCCAGCAGTTTACCTAGCGGTGAGCAGTTCTTC. It yields the protein CASSLPSGEQFF.

This chain connects TRBV7-9 to TRBJ2-5; perhaps TRBD2 as D (6 bases). This CDR3 spans 15 amino acids. Looked up from germline, CDR1 is SEHNR and CDR2 is FQNEAQ (reference sequence). Trimming shortened V by 0 bases and J by 5 bases, and 13 bases separated the two germline ends. DNA for the CDR3: TGTGCCAGCAGCTTAGCTGGAGGGGCCTTGGAGACCCAGTACTTC. Translating it yields CASSLAGGALETQYF.

V gene TRBV27 combines with J gene TRBJ1-4; D gene ambiguous. This CDR3 has 14 amino acids. The V gene lost 5 bases and the J gene lost 0 bases, with 7 bases spanning the gap. The germline V gene has CDR1 MNHEY and CDR2 SMNVEV (reference sequence). CDR3 DNA sequence: TGTGCCAGCAGTCAAGTAGCAACTAATGAAAAACTGTTTTTT. Translation: CASSQVATNEKLFF.

The chain employs TRBV7-9 and TRBJ1-2; D ambiguous. Germline V gene data show CDR1 as SEHNR and CDR2 as FQNEAQ (reference sequence). Between the trimmed V and J ends, which lost 5 bases and 4 bases, there was a span of 14 bases. The CDR3 loop spans 14 amino acids. This CDR3 reads CASSQLAVSYGYTF. As DNA, the CDR3 is TGTGCCAGCAGCCAACTCGCGGTTTCCTATGGCTACACCTTC. The variable domain in full, completed from reference TRBV7-9 and TRBJ1-2, reads DTGVSQNPRHKITKRGQNVTFRCDPISEHNRLYWYRQTLGQGPEFLTYFQNEAQLEKSRLLSDRFSAERPKGSFSTLEIQRTEQGDSAMYLCASSQLAVSYGYTFGSGTRLTVV.

The chain couples TRBV5-6 to TRBJ1-6, with 7 bases aligning to TRBD1. With V trimmed by 5 bases and J by 10 bases, 6 bases remained unmatched. This CDR3 contains 13 residues. Germline CDR1 reads SGHDT; CDR2 reads YYEEEE. The CDR3 is CASSPGGISPLHF. CDR3 nucleotides: TGTGCCAGCAGTCCAGGGGGAATCTCACCCCTCCACTTT.

This clone is deemed medium-sized by its frequency. The chain carries TRBV7-9 and TRBJ2-7, with TRBD1 identical over 7 bases. Germline V gene data show CDR1 as SEHNR and CDR2 as FQNEAQ (reference sequence). Trimming removed 3 bases from V and 6 bases from J; junction bases left unmatched: 11. The CDR3 loop spans 15 amino acids. The CDR3 region is CASSFQQGLKGEQYF. CDR3 nucleotide sequence: TGTGCCAGCAGCTTCCAACAGGGGTTAAAGGGCGAGCAGTACTTC.

This chain links TRBV19 with TRBJ1-5; 7 nucleotides match TRBD1. The germline V gene has CDR1 LNHDA and CDR2 SQIVND (reference sequence). The ends lost 4 bases at V and 4 bases at J; junction bases unmatched: 7. CDR3 size: 15 residues. The chain's CDR3 is CASSKGQTPNQPQHF. In DNA form, the CDR3 reads TGTGCCAGTAGTAAGGGACAGACTCCTAATCAGCCCCAGCATTTT.